This T cell receptor (beta chain) was recovered during a study of long-term antiretroviral therapy in people with HIV. Survey-level immunoSEQ v3.0 assays were run. For every sample, sequencing targeted roughly 40,000-55,000 T-cell genomes. Clones were read by immunoSEQ multiplex PCR, and TCRdb kept only the in-frame ones, dropping some. The sample lists about 20,000 clones, 90% occurring once. J gave up 3 bases and V 3 bases, and 15 bases lay outside the gene matches. This CDR3 has 19 residues. Germline V gives CDR1 SGHRS, CDR2 YFSETQ. The V and J genes are TRBV5-1 and TRBJ2-3, with 11 bases lining up with TRBD2. This clonotype was obtained from a woman aged 30 to 39 with HIV. The specimen was unsorted PBMCs, collected 4.4 years before starting antiretroviral therapy. The CDR3 protein is CASSYGLAGGGLRTDTQYF. For the CDR3, the DNA is TGCGCCAGCAGCTACGGCCTAGCGGGGGGTGGTTTGAGGACAGATACGCAGTATTTT.